The 5 T cell receptor beta chains presented below share a single source sample, sequenced in a study of regulatory and conventional T cells in RAG deficiency. Blood CD4+ CD25-low CD127-high conventional T cells supplied the genomic DNA template. Sequencing was performed with immunoSEQ multiplex PCR; in TCRdb, only in-frame clones are kept and a portion is missing. The repertoire holds about 29,000 clones, with 90% to 95% as singletons. These data are also associated with another study on regulatory T cells. That source notes: The PCR used 52 TRBV and 13 TRBJ primers.

The sequencing input was CD25- CD4+ T cells sorted from blood. The receptor set was obtained from a human donor in good health.

This chain joins TRBV30 and TRBJ1-1, with 8 bases matching TRBD1. With 1 base clipped from V and 1 base from J, the junction kept 2 bases outside the gene matches. Germline V gene sequence: CDR1 GTSNPN, CDR2 SVGIG (reference sequence). The CDR3 consists of 14 residues. CDR3 sequence reads: CAWSGDRKNTEAFF. DNA for the CDR3: TGTGCCTGGAGTGGGGACAGGAAGAACACTGAAGCTTTCTTT.

J is TRBJ1-5 and V is TRBV6-5; a weak D match, TRBD1 (5 bases). CDR1 and CDR2 (germline): MNHEY, SVGAGI. V was cut by 2 bases and J by 2 bases, with 10 bases left in between. The CDR3 is 15 amino acids. The CDR3 DNA reads as TGTGCCAGCAGTTACGGGAGGGGTGGCAATCAGCCCCAGCATTTT. Its protein product is CASSYGRGGNQPQHF.

The chain uses TRBV7-2 and TRBJ2-7, with TRBD2 matching 10 bases. Germline V CDR1 and CDR2: SGHTA, FQGNSA. After removal of 2 bases from V and 2 bases from J, the junction contained 3 bases not matched to a gene. The CDR3 contains 15 residues. CDR3: CASSLLAGGAYEQYF. CDR3 sequence (DNA): TGTGCCAGCAGCTTATTAGCGGGGGGCGCCTACGAGCAGTACTTC.

V usage is TRBV5-4 and J usage is TRBJ2-1, with 14 bases fitting TRBD2. The germline CDR1 and CDR2 sequences are SGHNT and YYREEE (reference sequence). Trimming removed 4 bases from V and 0 bases from J; junction bases left unmatched: 3. The CDR3 runs to 17 residues. CDR3 in DNA: TGTGCCAGCAGCCGGGGGACTAGCGGGAGCTCCTACAATGAGCAGTTCTTC. Translating it yields CASSRGTSGSSYNEQFF.

Written as DNA, the CDR3 is TGTGCCAGCAGCGTAGAAGGACAGGGAGGTTCACCCCTCCACTTT. The encoded protein is CASSVEGQGGSPLHF. The V call is TRBV9, the J call TRBJ1-6; the match to TRBD1 covers 8 bases. The CDR3 loop spans 15 amino acids. The J segment lost 9 bases and the V segment lost 0 bases, leaving 5 bases of the junction unmatched. The germline gives CDR1 SGDLS, CDR2 YYNGEE.